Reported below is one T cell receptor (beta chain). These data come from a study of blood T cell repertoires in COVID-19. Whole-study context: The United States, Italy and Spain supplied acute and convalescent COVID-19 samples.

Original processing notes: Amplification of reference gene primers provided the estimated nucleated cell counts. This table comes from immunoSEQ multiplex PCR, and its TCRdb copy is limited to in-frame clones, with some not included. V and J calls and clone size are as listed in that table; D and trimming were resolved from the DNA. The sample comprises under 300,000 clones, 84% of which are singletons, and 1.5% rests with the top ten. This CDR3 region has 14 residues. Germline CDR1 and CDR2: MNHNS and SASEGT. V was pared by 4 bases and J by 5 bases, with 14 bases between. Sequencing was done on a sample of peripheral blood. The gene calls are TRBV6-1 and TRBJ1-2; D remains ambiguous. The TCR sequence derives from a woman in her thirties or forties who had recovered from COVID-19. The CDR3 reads CASSGAASAYGYTF. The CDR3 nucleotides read TGTGCCAGCAGTGGAGCAGCCTCCGCTTATGGCTACACCTTC.